This TCR beta chain was documented in a study of shared T cell receptors in the human thymus. Libraries were prepared by immunoSEQ multiplex PCR; TCRdb keeps only in-frame clonotypes and omits some of them. This table holds 700,000 or so clones, 70% to 90% found once. Germline V gene lookup returns CDR1 MNHEY and CDR2 SMNVEV (reference sequence). The CDR3 is 15 residues long. V lost 6 bases and J 5 bases, leaving 17 bases between the germline ends. Separately, the same data were catalogued under a study of human thymus T cells. This second study says: Thymus pieces cut out during corrective heart surgery were the tissue that was used. Apparent skewing of V and J gene usage characterized both thymic and blood repertoires. Overlap was high between thymic repertoires from unrelated individuals, as reported in related research.

This receptor was obtained from a girl in the first two years of life with a congenital heart defect. V usage is TRBV27 and J usage is TRBJ1-5, with D possibly TRBD1 on 5 matching bases. The sample was thymocytes. The CDR3, as DNA: TGTGCCAGCAGCTCGGCGACTGGGGCGGATCAGCCCCAGCATTTT. Translated, it gives CASSSATGADQPQHF.